The 8 T cell receptor beta chains in this list originate from one sample, sequenced in a study of tumor and adjacent non-tumor tissue in lung cancer. TCRbeta libraries were built with three rounds of nested PCR, modified from ARM-PCR. Via MiXCR, TCRdb re-called the multiplex PCR reads, giving one row per CDR3 protein. The data hold about 75,000 distinct CDR3 sequences, with roughly 75% observed a single time. The template was RNA from unsorted bulk tissue. This non-tumor lung sample came from over 3 cm beyond the tumor edge. The specimen sequenced was distant non-tumor lung tissue. The source of these receptors is a woman aged 45 to 65 with non-small cell lung cancer.

A remark on this clonotype: One end of the junction varies from germline; a read error may be responsible. The chain employs TRBV4-3 and TRBJ2-1; D remains unclear. This CDR3 is 19 amino acids long. The germline V gene has CDR1 LGHNA and CDR2 YSLEER. Here the CDR3 reads CASSQRTYSPNRLYKEQFF. The DNA of the CDR3 is TGCGCCAGCAGCCAAAGGACCTATAGTCCAAACAGACTGTACAAAGAGCAGTTCTTC.

With respect to this clonotype: Without the conserved terminal phenylalanine or tryptophan, this CDR3 likely stems from a read error. This chain links TRBV5-1 with TRBJ2-7; D uncertain. The CDR3 sequence is 13 residues long. The ends were cut back, 4 bases at V and 1 base at J, with 9 bases in the middle. Germline V gene lookup returns CDR1 SGHRS and CDR2 YFSETQ. CDR3 DNA sequence: TGCGCCAGCAGCCCAGGCAGATCCTACGAGCAGTACTCC. Its protein is CASSPGRSYEQYS.

With regard to this clonotype: A junction boundary mismatches the germline segment, possibly from a read error. The chain joins TRBV4-2 to TRBJ1-4; tentatively, D is TRBD1 (6 bases). The germline CDR1 and CDR2 sequences are LGHNA and YNFKEQ. The CDR3 has 16 amino acids. CDR3 bases: TGTGTCAGCAGCCCGTGGGGGACACGAGATAATGAAAAACTGTTTTTT. Translating gives CVSSPWGTRDNEKLFF.

On this clonotype itself: A much larger clone lies one base from this, so it may be a read error. The rearrangement links TRBV6-5 to TRBJ1-2; D is possibly TRBD1 (6 bases). This CDR3 comprises 13 residues. With 7 bases removed from V and 8 bases from J, the gap between germline ends came to 17 bases. Germline V gene sequence: CDR1 MNHEY, CDR2 SVGAGI. CDR3 region: CASTSGGAGGYTF. The CDR3 DNA reads as TGTGCCAGCACCTCGGGGGGGGCTGGCGGCTACACCTTC.

This chain uses TRBV11-2 with TRBJ2-7; D is possibly TRBD1 (7 bases). Germline-derived CDR1 and CDR2 are SGHAT and FQNNGV. The CDR3 has 15 amino acids. V was trimmed by 1 base and J by 7 bases, leaving 17 bases between them. The CDR3, as DNA: TGTGCCAGCAGCTTAGTTCCAGGGGGGATTGTGGAGCAGTACTTC. Its translation: CASSLVPGGIVEQYF. Filled out from reference TRBV11-2 and TRBJ2-7, the complete variable domain reads EAGVAQSPRYKIIEKRQSVAFWCNPISGHATLYWYQQILGQGPKLLIQFQNNGVVDDSQLPKDRFSAERLKGVDSTLKIQPAKLEDSAVYLCASSLVPGGIVEQYFGPGTRLTVT.

The chain employs TRBV29-1 and TRBJ2-5, with a tentative D call TRBD2 (5 bases). The CDR3 runs 13 residues. Between the trimmed V and J ends, which lost 3 bases and 8 bases, there was a span of 16 bases. The germline gives CDR1 SQVTM, CDR2 ANQGSEA. The CDR3 DNA follows: TGCAGCGTTGAGAGCCTGCCCCGGGAAACCCAGTACTTC. As protein: CSVESLPRETQYF.

Points on this clonotype: Possible read error: a much larger clone is one base away. This is likely a read error, given that the CDR3 carries no conserved phenylalanine or tryptophan at its end. The chain links TRBV6-2 or TRBV6-3 to TRBJ1-5; maybe TRBD1 (6 bases). Germline loops: CDR1 MNHEY, CDR2 SVGEGT. Trimming removed 9 bases at V and 7 bases at J, with 19 bases between. The CDR3 spans 14 residues. This CDR3 is CASTIFGGHQPQHS. Here the CDR3 DNA reads TGTGCCAGTACCATTTTTGGGGGACACCAGCCCCAGCATTCT.

This clonotype was seen only a few times. No conserved phenylalanine or tryptophan ends this CDR3, so it is likely a read error. This sequence joins TRBV11-2 and TRBJ2-7; the match to TRBD2 covers 10 bases. Germline loops: CDR1 SGHAT, CDR2 FQNNGV. The CDR3 extends over 16 amino acids. CDR3 protein: CTSRLRGLAVSDEQYS. CDR3 nucleotides: TGTACCAGCAGGCTAAGAGGACTAGCGGTCTCGGACGAGCAGTACTCC.